This entry describes one TCR beta chain. The data are from a study of blood T cell repertoires in COVID-19. About the research overall: Sites in the United States, Italy and Spain provided acute and convalescent COVID-19 samples.

Some clones are missing from TCRdb's copy, which holds only in-frame ones; the method was immunoSEQ multiplex PCR. The table lists some 200,000 clones, about 83% of them singletons. The V gene end was trimmed by 3 bases and the J gene end by 3 bases; junction bases not matched to a gene: 9. The germline V gene has CDR1 MDHEN and CDR2 SYDVKM. CDR3 length: 17 amino acids. This TCR derives from a young man with active or convalescent COVID-19. The chain has TRBV28 and TRBJ2-5; TRBD2 matches 11 bases. The sequenced sample was peripheral blood. In DNA form, the CDR3 reads TGTGCCAGCAGTTTTTATAGCGGGGGGGCCAGGGAAGAGACCCAGTACTTC. This gives the protein CASSFYSGGAREETQYF.